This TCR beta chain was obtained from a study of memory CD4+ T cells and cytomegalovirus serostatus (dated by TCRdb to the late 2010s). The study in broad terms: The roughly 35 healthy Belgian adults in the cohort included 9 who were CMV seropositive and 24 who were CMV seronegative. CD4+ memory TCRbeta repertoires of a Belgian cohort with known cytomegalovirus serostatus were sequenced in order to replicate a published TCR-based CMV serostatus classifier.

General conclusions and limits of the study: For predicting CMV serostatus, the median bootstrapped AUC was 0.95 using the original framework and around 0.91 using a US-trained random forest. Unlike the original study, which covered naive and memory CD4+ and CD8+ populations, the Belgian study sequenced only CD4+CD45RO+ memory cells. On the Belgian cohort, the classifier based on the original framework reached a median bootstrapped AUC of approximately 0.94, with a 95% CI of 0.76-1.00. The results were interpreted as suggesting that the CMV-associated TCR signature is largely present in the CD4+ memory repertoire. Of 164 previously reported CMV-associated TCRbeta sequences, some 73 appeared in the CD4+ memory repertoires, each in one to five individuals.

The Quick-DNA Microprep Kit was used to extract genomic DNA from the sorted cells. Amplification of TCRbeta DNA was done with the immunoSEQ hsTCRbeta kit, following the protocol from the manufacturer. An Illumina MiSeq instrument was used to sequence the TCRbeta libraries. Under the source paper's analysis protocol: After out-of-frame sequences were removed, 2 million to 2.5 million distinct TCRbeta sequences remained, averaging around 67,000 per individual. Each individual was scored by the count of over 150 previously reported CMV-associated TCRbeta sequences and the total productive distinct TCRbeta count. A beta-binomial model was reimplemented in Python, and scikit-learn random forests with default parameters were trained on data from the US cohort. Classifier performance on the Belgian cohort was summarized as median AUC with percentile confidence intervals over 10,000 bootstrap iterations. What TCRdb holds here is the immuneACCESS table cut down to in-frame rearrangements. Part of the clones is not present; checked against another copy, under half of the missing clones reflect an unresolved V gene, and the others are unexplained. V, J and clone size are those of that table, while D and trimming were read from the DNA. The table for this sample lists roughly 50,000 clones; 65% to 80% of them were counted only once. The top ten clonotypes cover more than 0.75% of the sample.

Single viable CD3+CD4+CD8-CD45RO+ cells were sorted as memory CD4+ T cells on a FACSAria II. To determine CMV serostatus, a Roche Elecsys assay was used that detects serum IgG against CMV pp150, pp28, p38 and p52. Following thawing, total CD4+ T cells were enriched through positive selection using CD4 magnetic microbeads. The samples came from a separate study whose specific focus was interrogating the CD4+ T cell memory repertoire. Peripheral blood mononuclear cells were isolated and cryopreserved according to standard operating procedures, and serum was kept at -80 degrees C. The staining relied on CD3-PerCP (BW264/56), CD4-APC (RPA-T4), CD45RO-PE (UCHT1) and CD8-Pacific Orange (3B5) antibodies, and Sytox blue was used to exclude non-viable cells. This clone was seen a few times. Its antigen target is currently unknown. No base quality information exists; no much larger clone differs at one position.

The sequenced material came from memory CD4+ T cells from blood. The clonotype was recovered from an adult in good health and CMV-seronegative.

The CDR3 protein: CAWSVRGTEAFF. The DNA is TGTGCCTGGAGTGTACGGGGAACTGAAGCTTTCTTT. Recombination linked TRBV30 to TRBJ1-1; the D segment cannot be called with confidence. The CDR3 contains 12 residues, cysteine and phenylalanine counted. The retained sequence is limited to the CDR3, 36 bases, with the frame set at the first base. V was cut back by 0 bases and J by 5 bases, leaving a gap of 7 bases between them. The germline V gene (reference sequence) specifies GTSNPN as CDR1 and SVGIG as CDR2.